This TCR beta chain was recorded in a study of memory CD4+ T cells and cytomegalovirus serostatus. Single viable CD3+CD4+CD8-CD45RO+ cells were sorted as the memory CD4+ T cells. As to this clone: Its target is not known.

Authors' analysis steps: After removing out-of-frame reads, 2 million to 2.5 million distinct TCRbeta sequences remained. This table comes from immunoSEQ multiplex PCR, and its TCRdb copy is limited to in-frame clones, with some not included. The D gene and trimming were derived from the DNA, and the V and J assignments and clone size from that table. The sample has under 65,000 clones, around 80% seen once. The CDR3 is 14 amino acids. The V gene's germline CDR1 is SQVTM and CDR2 ANQGSEA. Overall study results and limits: Each of approximately 73 CMV-associated TCRbeta sequences occurred in one to five individuals.

This sequence originates from an adult in good health and CMV-seronegative. The sequencing input was memory CD4+ T cells from blood. V gene TRBV29-1 combines with J gene TRBJ2-5; 8 nucleotides line up with TRBD2. With the DNA end fitting TRBJ2-7 better, the J assignment may be wrong. CDR3 region: CSVAIAGLLHEQYF. CDR3 nucleotides: TGCAGCGTTGCCATAGCGGGACTTCTCCACGAGCAGTACTTC.